These T cell receptor beta chains were read from a single sample in a study of blood T cell repertoires in COVID-19. The method was immunoSEQ multiplex PCR; TCRdb's version includes in-frame clones alone and lacks a portion of them. Of 45,000 to 55,000 clones detected, roughly 70% appear once; the ten largest clones hold roughly 10%. Input material: peripheral blood. Every receptor here comes from a woman aged 65 to 85 with acute or convalescent COVID-19. CDR3s include the opening cysteine and the closing phenylalanine or tryptophan. A D gene is named only where the DNA matches it firmly. Some rows have no size entry. The others give once, few or many, or a class for an expanded clone.

v_gene: TRBV28
d_gene: TRBD1
abundance: NA
j_gene: TRBJ1-1
CDR3aa: CASSPGTGLLAFF
CDR3nt: TGTGCCAGCAGCCCCGGGACAGGGTTGTTGGCTTTCTTT

v_gene: TRBV3-1/TRBV3-2
d_gene: TRBD1
abundance: NA
j_gene: TRBJ1-6
CDR3aa: CASSRQGQVNSPLHF
CDR3nt: TGTGCCAGCAGCCGACAGGGACAGGTTAATTCACCCCTCCACTTT

v_gene: TRBV5-1
d_gene: NA
abundance: NA
j_gene: TRBJ2-2
CDR3aa: CASSLGISGNVGELFF
CDR3nt: TGCGCCAGCAGCTTGGGGATCTCAGGGAATGTCGGGGAGCTGTTTTTT

v_gene: TRBV2
d_gene: NA
abundance: NA
j_gene: TRBJ2-7
CDR3aa: CASSSGLDEQYF
CDR3nt: TGTGCCAGCAGCTCAGGGCTAGACGAGCAGTACTTC

v_gene: TRBV5-8
d_gene: TRBD1
abundance: NA
j_gene: TRBJ1-2
CDR3aa: CASKDRVNYGYTF
CDR3nt: TGTGCCAGCAAGGACAGGGTGAACTATGGCTACACCTTC

v_gene: TRBV29-1
d_gene: NA
abundance: NA
j_gene: TRBJ2-7
CDR3aa: CSVRQSTYEQYF
CDR3nt: TGCAGCGTGCGACAGTCTACCTACGAGCAGTACTTC

v_gene: TRBV5-4
d_gene: NA
abundance: few
j_gene: TRBJ2-7
CDR3aa: CASSLAGSSYEQYF
CDR3nt: TGTGCCAGCAGCTTGGCAGGGTCCTCCTACGAGCAGTACTTC

v_gene: TRBV7-9
d_gene: NA
abundance: few
j_gene: TRBJ1-5
CDR3aa: CASSIGTLDNQPQHF
CDR3nt: TGTGCCAGCAGCATAGGGACACTGGACAATCAGCCCCAGCATTTT

v_gene: TRBV9
d_gene: NA
abundance: NA
j_gene: TRBJ2-1
CDR3aa: CASSVGDYNEQFF
CDR3nt: TGTGCCAGCAGCGTCGGGGACTACAATGAGCAGTTCTTC

v_gene: TRBV27
d_gene: TRBD2
abundance: once
j_gene: TRBJ2-5
CDR3aa: CAPSGPSGSSGTQYF
CDR3nt: TGTGCCCCCTCCGGGCCTAGCGGGAGTTCGGGGACCCAGTACTTC

v_gene: TRBV27
d_gene: NA
abundance: NA
j_gene: TRBJ1-2
CDR3aa: CASSLGQRNYGYTF
CDR3nt: TGTGCCAGCAGTTTAGGACAGAGGAACTATGGCTACACCTTC

v_gene: TRBV7-9
d_gene: NA
abundance: NA
j_gene: TRBJ2-3
CDR3aa: CASSLSSTDTQYF
CDR3nt: TGTGCCAGCAGTTTATCTAGCACAGATACGCAGTATTTT

v_gene: TRBV6-2/TRBV6-3
d_gene: TRBD1
abundance: few
j_gene: TRBJ1-5
CDR3aa: CASSDQGAWQPQHF
CDR3nt: TGTGCCAGCAGCGACCAGGGGGCTTGGCAGCCCCAGCATTTT

v_gene: TRBV10-3
d_gene: NA
abundance: NA
j_gene: TRBJ2-2
CDR3aa: CAIGGGDLTGELFF
CDR3nt: TGTGCCATCGGAGGGGGGGATCTCACCGGGGAGCTGTTTTTT

v_gene: TRBV29-1
d_gene: NA
abundance: few
j_gene: TRBJ2-2
CDR3aa: CSVAFDRSNTGELFF
CDR3nt: TGCAGCGTTGCCTTTGACAGATCGAACACCGGGGAGCTGTTTTTT

v_gene: TRBV28
d_gene: TRBD1
abundance: NA
j_gene: TRBJ2-7
CDR3aa: CASSPPTGFSEQYF
CDR3nt: TGTGCCAGCAGTCCCCCGACAGGGTTTAGCGAGCAGTACTTC

v_gene: TRBV7-9
d_gene: NA
abundance: few
j_gene: TRBJ1-2
CDR3aa: CASSLGHQGIHGYTF
CDR3nt: TGTGCCAGCAGCTTAGGGCACCAGGGGATCCATGGCTACACCTTC

v_gene: TRBV6-6
d_gene: NA
abundance: NA
j_gene: TRBJ1-4
CDR3aa: CASSYSPRRGEKLFF
CDR3nt: TGTGCCAGCAGTTACTCGCCCCGGAGAGGCGAAAAACTGTTTTTT

v_gene: TRBV7-9
d_gene: TRBD1
abundance: NA
j_gene: TRBJ1-6
CDR3aa: CASSLTGYNSPLHF
CDR3nt: TGTGCCAGCAGCTTGACAGGGTATAATTCACCCCTCCACTTT

v_gene: TRBV19
d_gene: NA
abundance: NA
j_gene: TRBJ1-5
CDR3aa: CASMRDPAGNQPQHF
CDR3nt: TGTGCCAGTATGCGGGACCCGGCAGGCAATCAGCCCCAGCATTTT

v_gene: TRBV10-2
d_gene: NA
abundance: NA
j_gene: TRBJ1-5
CDR3aa: CASRSPGNQPQHF
CDR3nt: TGCGCCAGCCGAAGCCCGGGGAATCAGCCCCAGCATTTT

v_gene: TRBV5-1
d_gene: TRBD2
abundance: NA
j_gene: TRBJ2-2
CDR3aa: CASSLGLAGPGELFF
CDR3nt: TGCGCCAGCAGCTTGGGACTAGCGGGACCCGGGGAGCTGTTTTTT

v_gene: TRBV9
d_gene: TRBD1
abundance: many
j_gene: TRBJ1-4
CDR3aa: CASSVGVQTGGGEKLFF
CDR3nt: TGTGCCAGCAGCGTAGGGGTCCAGACAGGGGGCGGTGAAAAACTGTTTTTT

v_gene: TRBV18
d_gene: TRBD2
abundance: NA
j_gene: TRBJ2-7
CDR3aa: CASSPPRGGPYEQYF
CDR3nt: TGTGCCAGCTCACCACCGCGGGGGGGACCCTACGAGCAGTACTTC

v_gene: TRBV27
d_gene: TRBD1
abundance: NA
j_gene: TRBJ1-2
CDR3aa: CASRRTGGGYGYTF
CDR3nt: TGTGCCAGCCGCCGGACAGGGGGAGGTTATGGCTACACCTTC